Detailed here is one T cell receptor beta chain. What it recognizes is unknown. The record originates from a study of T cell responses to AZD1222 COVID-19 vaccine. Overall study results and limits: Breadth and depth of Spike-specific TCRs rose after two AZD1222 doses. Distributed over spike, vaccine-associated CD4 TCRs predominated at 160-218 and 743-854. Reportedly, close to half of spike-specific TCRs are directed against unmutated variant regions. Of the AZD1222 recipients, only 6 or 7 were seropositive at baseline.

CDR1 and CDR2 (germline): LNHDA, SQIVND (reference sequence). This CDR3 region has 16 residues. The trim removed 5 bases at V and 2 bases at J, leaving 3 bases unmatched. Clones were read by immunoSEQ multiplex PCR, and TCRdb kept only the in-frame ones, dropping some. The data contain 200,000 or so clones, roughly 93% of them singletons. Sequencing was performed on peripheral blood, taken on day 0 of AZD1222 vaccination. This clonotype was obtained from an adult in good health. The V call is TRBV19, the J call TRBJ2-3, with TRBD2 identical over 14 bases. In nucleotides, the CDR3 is TGTGCCAGTAGTCCGACTAGCGGGAGGGACACAGATACGCAGTATTTT. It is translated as CASSPTSGRDTDTQYF.